A single sample is the source of the 18 T cell receptor beta chains below, sequenced in a study of beta chain features in type 1 diabetes. Sequencing targeted expressed TCRB transcripts, as all isolated RNA had been reverse transcribed. Data came from immunoSEQ multiplex PCR; TCRdb stores just in-frame clones and leaves some out. Here the sample spans 130,000 to 150,000 clones, over 9.5% being singletons. Sequencing used naive CD4+ T cells from blood. These receptors were obtained from a man younger than 35 in good health.

This clone was detected only a few times. This sequence joins TRBV9 and TRBJ2-1; TRBD2 matches at 12 bases. With V trimmed by 4 bases and J by 9 bases, 8 bases remained unmatched. The CDR3 is 15 amino acids. Germline V gene lookup returns CDR1 SGDLS and CDR2 YYNGEE. The CDR3: CASSLLAGGLGEQFF. CDR3 DNA: TGTGCCAGCAGCCTACTAGCGGGGGGCCTCGGTGAGCAGTTCTTC.

This sequence joins TRBV19 and TRBJ1-5, with 8 bases matching TRBD1. Germline CDR1 and CDR2: LNHDA and SQIVND (reference sequence). The CDR3 consists of 14 residues. The ends lost 6 bases at V and 7 bases at J; junction bases unmatched: 8. The CDR3 bases are TGTGCCAGTAGCCCCCCAGGGGGCGGCCAGCCCCAGCATTTT. Protein product: CASSPPGGGQPQHF.

This clone has a count of ten or more. The CDR3 here is CASSRTGWTGELFF. The CDR3 DNA reads as TGCGCCAGCAGCCGGACAGGATGGACCGGGGAGCTGTTTTTT. This chain uses TRBV5-1 with TRBJ2-2; TRBD1 agrees at 7 bases. Unmatched junction bases numbered 5, after V lost 4 bases and J lost 5 bases. The CDR3 is made up of 14 amino acids. Germline lookup yields CDR1 SGHRS and CDR2 YFSETQ.

The chain is built from TRBV5-1 and TRBJ1-2; possibly TRBD1 for D (5 bases). V was clipped by 0 bases and J by 5 bases, with 14 bases between them. Per the germline V gene, CDR1 is SGHRS and CDR2 is YFSETQ. The CDR3 sequence is 15 residues long. The CDR3 protein is CASSLEGTKGYGYTF. The CDR3 bases are TGCGCCAGCAGCTTGGAAGGTACAAAGGGGTATGGCTACACCTTC.

This clone showed up just a few times. The V and J genes are TRBV5-1 and TRBJ2-5, with 8 bases lining up with TRBD2. CDR1 SGHRS and CDR2 YFSETQ come from the germline V gene. The CDR3 loop spans 12 amino acids. J was trimmed by 10 bases and V by 4 bases; bases with no gene match: 6. CDR3 region: CASSLPGGDQYF. The DNA of the CDR3 is TGCGCCAGCAGCCTCCCCGGGGGGGACCAGTACTTC. The full variable domain, in which reference TRBV5-1 and TRBJ2-5 provide the parts outside the CDR3, is KAGVTQTPRYLIKTRGQQVTLSCSPISGHRSVSWYQQTPGQGLQFLFEYFSETQRNKGNFPGRFSGRQFSNSRSEMNVSTLELGDSALYLCASSLPGGDQYFGPGTRLLVL.

V gene TRBV7-2 combines with J gene TRBJ1-2, with 7 bases identical to TRBD1. The CDR3 spans 15 residues. Germline-derived CDR1 and CDR2 are SGHTA and FQGNSA. The ends lost 3 bases at V and 1 base at J; junction bases unmatched: 5. The CDR3 sequence is CASSFRQGVNYGYTF. The CDR3 nucleotides read TGTGCCAGCAGCTTTAGACAGGGTGTTAACTATGGCTACACCTTC.

The chain couples TRBV7-9 to TRBJ2-7, with D hard to call. With 3 bases removed from V and 0 bases from J, the gap between germline ends came to 9 bases. CDR3 length: 14 residues. Looked up from germline, CDR1 is SEHNR and CDR2 is FQNEAQ (reference sequence). CDR3 bases: TGTGCCAGCAGCTTTTCACACCTCTCCTACGAGCAGTACTTC. Protein: CASSFSHLSYEQYF.

The rearrangement joins TRBV5-1 to TRBJ1-2; 9 positions agree with TRBD1. V trimming: 4 bases; J trimming: 8 bases; junction bases outside the gene matches: 6. In germline, CDR1 is SGHRS, CDR2 YFSETQ. The CDR3 sequence is 13 residues long. The DNA of the CDR3 is TGCGCCAGCAGCCCCCGGACAGGGGAGGGCTACACCTTC. Its translation: CASSPRTGEGYTF.

This clone was seen at least ten times. The V and J genes are TRBV18 and TRBJ1-6; no clear D gene. Trimming pared 3 bases from V and 8 bases from J, leaving 11 bases between. Per germline, CDR1 KGHSH and CDR2 LQKENI. The CDR3 length is 14 residues. This CDR3 reads CASSPGTQDSPLHF. The DNA for the CDR3 is TGTGCCAGCTCACCCGGTACCCAGGATTCACCCCTCCACTTT.

V and J are TRBV7-2 and TRBJ1-6, with 9 nucleotides matching TRBD1. The CDR3 contains 16 residues. Unmatched junction bases numbered 4, after V lost 1 base and J lost 6 bases. Germline lookup yields CDR1 SGHTA and CDR2 FQGNSA. The CDR3: CASSLEGQGLNSPLHF. The DNA of the CDR3 is TGTGCCAGCAGCTTAGAGGGACAGGGTCTTAATTCACCCCTCCACTTT. The full variable domain, its missing parts supplied by reference TRBV7-2 and TRBJ1-6, is GAGVSQSPSNKVTEKGKDVELRCDPISGHTALYWYRQSLGQGLEFLIYFQGNSAPDKSGLPSDRFSAERTGGSVSTLTIQRTQQEDSAVYLCASSLEGQGLNSPLHFGNGTRLTVT.

This clone was found once. V is TRBV25-1 and J is TRBJ2-7; 9 bases map to TRBD1. The CDR3 length is 16 residues. Germline V gene data show CDR1 as MGHDK and CDR2 as SYGVNS. V lost 11 bases and J lost 3; bases outside the gene matches: 17. This chain's CDR3 is CAPMDSLRQGDYEQYF. The CDR3 DNA follows: TGTGCCCCTATGGACTCCCTAAGACAGGGGGACTACGAGCAGTACTTC.

This clone has only a few counts. V is TRBV30 and J is TRBJ2-6, with D maybe TRBD1 (5 bases). The CDR3 length is 15 residues. V gave up 3 bases and J gave up 4 bases, with 13 bases separating them. Germline assignment: CDR1 GTSNPN and CDR2 SVGIG (reference sequence). In DNA, the CDR3 is TGTGCCTGGAGAGAAACAGGAGTAGGGGCCAACGTCCTGACTTTC. Translating it yields CAWRETGVGANVLTF. The full variable domain, with the rest looked up from reference TRBV30 and TRBJ2-6, is SQTIHQWPATLVQPVGSPLSLECTVEGTSNPNLYWYRQAAGRGLQLLFYSVGIGQISSEVPQNLSASRPQDRQFILSSKKLLLSDSGFYLCAWRETGVGANVLTFGAGSRLTVL.

The CDR3 DNA follows: TGTGCCAGCAGACCTAGCGGGGGGTTGCAGTACTTC. It is translated as CASRPSGGLQYF. The chain combines TRBV7-2 with TRBJ2-7; TRBD2 matches 11 bases. The CDR3 loop spans 12 amino acids. V gave up 6 bases and J gave up 9 bases; unmatched junction bases: 4. Germline V gene lookup returns CDR1 SGHTA and CDR2 FQGNSA.

This clone has a handful of counts. The rearrangement joins TRBV18 to TRBJ2-1; D is perhaps TRBD1 (6 bases). CDR3 size: 14 residues. Trimming pared 3 bases from V and 2 bases from J, leaving 8 bases between. Germline V gives CDR1 KGHSH, CDR2 LQKENI. DNA for the CDR3: TGTGCCAGCTCACCGGACAGCACCTACAATGAGCAGTTCTTC. Its translation is CASSPDSTYNEQFF. The entire variable domain, with the rest obtained from reference TRBV18 and TRBJ2-1, is as follows: NAGVMQNPRHLVRRRGQEARLRCSPMKGHSHVYWYRQLPEEGLKFMVYLQKENIIDESGMPKERFSAEFPKEGPSILRIQQVVRGDSAAYFCASSPDSTYNEQFFGPGTRLTVL.

At least ten counts were recorded for this clone. The chain joins TRBV7-2 to TRBJ2-2, with 9 bases lining up with TRBD1. Germline V gene lookup returns CDR1 SGHTA and CDR2 FQGNSA. The CDR3 contains 16 residues. The V segment lost 5 bases and the J segment 6 bases; nucleotides outside the gene matches: 10. Here the CDR3 reads CASSQGVGQGPGELFF. For the CDR3, the DNA is TGTGCCAGCAGCCAGGGTGTCGGACAGGGGCCCGGGGAGCTGTTTTTT.

The chain combines TRBV11-2 with TRBJ2-7, with TRBD2 matching over 8 bases. CDR3 size: 16 residues. Germline loops: CDR1 SGHAT, CDR2 FQNNGV. The ends lost 5 bases at V and 4 bases at J; junction bases unmatched: 13. The CDR3 is CASSLTSGGPVYEQYF. The CDR3 coding sequence is TGTGCCAGCAGCCTAACTTCGGGGGGGCCGGTGTACGAGCAGTACTTC.

The genes are TRBV30 and TRBJ1-4; D possibly corresponds to TRBD1 (6 bases). The CDR3 spans 13 residues. Trimming stripped 2 bases from V and 8 bases from J, with 12 bases between. Germline V gene lookup returns CDR1 GTSNPN and CDR2 SVGIG (reference sequence). This chain's CDR3 is CAWSSGGREKLFF. CDR3 DNA sequence: TGTGCCTGGAGTAGCGGGGGCAGGGAAAAACTGTTTTTT. Full variable domain (rest looked up from reference TRBV30 and TRBJ1-4): SQTIHQWPATLVQPVGSPLSLECTVEGTSNPNLYWYRQAAGRGLQLLFYSVGIGQISSEVPQNLSASRPQDRQFILSSKKLLLSDSGFYLCAWSSGGREKLFFGSGTQLSVL.

The gene calls are TRBV11-2 and TRBJ1-3, with D perhaps TRBD1 (5 bases). The CDR3 totals 14 residues. Germline-derived CDR1 and CDR2 are SGHAT and FQNNGV. Trimming took off 1 base at V and 2 bases at J, with 6 bases between the two ends. The CDR3, as DNA: TGTGCCAGCAGCTTAGGCAGGGCTGGAAACACCATATATTTT. Translated: CASSLGRAGNTIYF.